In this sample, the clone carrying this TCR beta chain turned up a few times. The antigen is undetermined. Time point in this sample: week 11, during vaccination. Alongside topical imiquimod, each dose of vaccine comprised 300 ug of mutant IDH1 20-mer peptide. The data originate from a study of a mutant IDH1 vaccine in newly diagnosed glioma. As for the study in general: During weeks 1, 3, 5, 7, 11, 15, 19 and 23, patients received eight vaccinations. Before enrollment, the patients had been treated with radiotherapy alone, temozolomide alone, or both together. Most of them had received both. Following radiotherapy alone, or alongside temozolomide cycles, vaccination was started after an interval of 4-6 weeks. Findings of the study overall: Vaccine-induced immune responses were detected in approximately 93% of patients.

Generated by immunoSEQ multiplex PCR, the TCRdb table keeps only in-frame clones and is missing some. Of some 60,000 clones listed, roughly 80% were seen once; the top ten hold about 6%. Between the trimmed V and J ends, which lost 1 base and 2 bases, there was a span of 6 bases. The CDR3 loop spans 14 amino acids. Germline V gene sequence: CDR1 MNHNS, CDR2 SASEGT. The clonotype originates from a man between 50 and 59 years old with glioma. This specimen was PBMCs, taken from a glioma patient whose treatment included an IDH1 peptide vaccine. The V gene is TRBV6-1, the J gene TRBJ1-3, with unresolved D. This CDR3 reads CASSEGLTGNTIYF. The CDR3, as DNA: TGTGCCAGCAGTGAAGGTCTAACTGGAAACACCATATATTTT.